This TCR beta chain appears in the sequencing data of a study of human T cells and chemical hapten exposure. Time point of the sample: patch test 1, 2 weeks after DPC sensitization. Sample treatment: therapeutic diphenylcyclopropenone sensitization with weekly scalp DPC. This clonotype was counted ten times or more. TCRdb fed the RACE reads into MiXCR, producing one record per CDR3 protein. The sample includes about 340,000 distinct CDR3 sequences, around 6.9% seen only once; the top ten take 8.4%. This TCR derives from a young woman with alopecia areata. Some clones in this sample may be carry-over from other donors' samples. Sequencing was performed on whole blood, taken in connection with sensitization to the hapten diphenylcyclopropenone (DPC).

The CDR3 sequence: CASSPLGETQYF. The CDR3 DNA sequence: TGTGCCAGCAGTCCTTTAGGAGAGACCCAGTACTTC. The rearrangement links TRBV12-3 or TRBV12-4 to TRBJ2-5; D gene unclear. The CDR3 contains 12 residues. V lost 5 bases and J lost 4, with 8 bases in between.